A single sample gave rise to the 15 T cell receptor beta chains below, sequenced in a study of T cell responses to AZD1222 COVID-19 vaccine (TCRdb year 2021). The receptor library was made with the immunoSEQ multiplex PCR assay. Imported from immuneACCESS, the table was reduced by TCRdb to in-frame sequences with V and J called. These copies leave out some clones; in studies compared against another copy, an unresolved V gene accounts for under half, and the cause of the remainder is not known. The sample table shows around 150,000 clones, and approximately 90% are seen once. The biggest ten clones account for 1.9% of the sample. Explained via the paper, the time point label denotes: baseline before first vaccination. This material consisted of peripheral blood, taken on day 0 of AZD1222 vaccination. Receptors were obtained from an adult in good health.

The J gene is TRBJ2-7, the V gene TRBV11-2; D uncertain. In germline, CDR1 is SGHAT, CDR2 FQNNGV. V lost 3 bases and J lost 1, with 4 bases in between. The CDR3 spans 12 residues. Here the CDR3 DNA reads TGTGCCAGCAGCTTTCTATCCTACGAGCAGTACTTC. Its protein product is CASSFLSYEQYF.

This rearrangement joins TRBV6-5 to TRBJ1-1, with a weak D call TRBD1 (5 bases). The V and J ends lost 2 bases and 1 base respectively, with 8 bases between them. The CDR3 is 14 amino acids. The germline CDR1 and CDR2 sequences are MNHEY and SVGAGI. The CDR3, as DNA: TGTGCCAGCAGTTACGCCCAGGGGAACACTGAAGCTTTCTTT. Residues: CASSYAQGNTEAFF.

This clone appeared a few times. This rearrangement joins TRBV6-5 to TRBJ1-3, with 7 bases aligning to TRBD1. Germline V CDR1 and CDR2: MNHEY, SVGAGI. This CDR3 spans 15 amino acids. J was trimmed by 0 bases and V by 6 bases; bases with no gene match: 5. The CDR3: CASRPGTASGNTIYF. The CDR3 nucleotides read TGTGCCAGCAGGCCGGGGACAGCCTCTGGAAACACCATATATTTT.

Here the CDR3 reads CASSDYYLTYEQYF. CDR3 sequence (DNA): TGTGCCAGCAGCGACTACTATTTAACCTACGAGCAGTACTTC. The chain joins TRBV5-6 to TRBJ2-7; D possibly corresponds to TRBD2 (5 bases). Germline loops: CDR1 SGHDT, CDR2 YYEEEE. V was trimmed by 4 bases and J by 2 bases, leaving 13 bases between them. The CDR3 has 14 amino acids.

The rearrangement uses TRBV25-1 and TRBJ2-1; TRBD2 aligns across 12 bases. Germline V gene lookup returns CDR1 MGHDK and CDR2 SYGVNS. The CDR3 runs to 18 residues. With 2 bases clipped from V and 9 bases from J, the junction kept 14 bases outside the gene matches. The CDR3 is CASSEIVASGGEAIEQFF. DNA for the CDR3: TGTGCCAGCAGTGAAATTGTAGCTAGCGGGGGGGAAGCCATTGAGCAGTTCTTC.

CDR3: CASSFDRAYEQYF. CDR3 bases: TGTGCCAGCAGTTTCGACAGGGCCTACGAGCAGTACTTC. The chain recombines TRBV12-3 or TRBV12-4 with TRBJ2-7, with TRBD1 identical over 7 bases. This CDR3 has 13 residues. Unmatched junction bases numbered 1, after V lost 3 bases and J lost 2 bases.

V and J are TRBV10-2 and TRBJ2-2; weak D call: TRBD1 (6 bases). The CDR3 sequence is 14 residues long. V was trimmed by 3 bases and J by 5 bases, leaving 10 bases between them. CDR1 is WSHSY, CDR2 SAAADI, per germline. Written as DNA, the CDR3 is TGCGCCAGCAGTGACAGGGGTGGGACCGGGGAGCTGTTTTTT. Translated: CASSDRGGTGELFF.

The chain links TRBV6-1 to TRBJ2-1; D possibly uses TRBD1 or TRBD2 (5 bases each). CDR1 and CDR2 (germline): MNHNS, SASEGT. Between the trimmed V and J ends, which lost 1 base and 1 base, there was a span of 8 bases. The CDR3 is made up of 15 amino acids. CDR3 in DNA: TGTGCCAGCAGTGAAGGGGGGTCGTCCTACAATGAGCAGTTCTTC. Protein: CASSEGGSSYNEQFF.

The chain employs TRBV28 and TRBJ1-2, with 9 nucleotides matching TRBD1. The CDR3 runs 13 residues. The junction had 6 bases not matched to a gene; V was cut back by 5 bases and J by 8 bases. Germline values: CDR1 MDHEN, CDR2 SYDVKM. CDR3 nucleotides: TGTGCCAGCAGTGGGGACAGGGCGGAAGGCTACACCTTC. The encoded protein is CASSGDRAEGYTF.

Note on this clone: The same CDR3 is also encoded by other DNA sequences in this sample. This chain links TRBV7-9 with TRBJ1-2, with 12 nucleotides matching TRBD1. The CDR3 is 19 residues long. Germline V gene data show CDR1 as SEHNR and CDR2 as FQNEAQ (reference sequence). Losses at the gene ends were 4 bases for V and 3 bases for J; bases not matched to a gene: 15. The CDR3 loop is CASSSFLSGQGARDYGYTF. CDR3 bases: TGTGCCAGCAGCTCCTTTCTTTCGGGACAGGGGGCTCGGGACTATGGCTACACCTTC.

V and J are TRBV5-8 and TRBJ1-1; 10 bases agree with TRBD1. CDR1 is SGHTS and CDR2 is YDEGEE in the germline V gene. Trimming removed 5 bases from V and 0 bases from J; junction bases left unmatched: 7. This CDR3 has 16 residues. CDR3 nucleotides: TGTGCCAGCAGGTTTGGGGACAGGGGAATGAACACTGAAGCTTTCTTT. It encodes CASRFGDRGMNTEAFF.

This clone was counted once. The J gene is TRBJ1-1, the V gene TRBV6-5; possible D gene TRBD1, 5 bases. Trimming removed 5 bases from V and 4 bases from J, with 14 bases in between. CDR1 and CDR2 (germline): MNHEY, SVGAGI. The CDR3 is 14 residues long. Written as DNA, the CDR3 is TGTGCCAGCAGTCCCAGGGTAGTCGGCACTGAAGCTTTCTTT. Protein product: CASSPRVVGTEAFF.

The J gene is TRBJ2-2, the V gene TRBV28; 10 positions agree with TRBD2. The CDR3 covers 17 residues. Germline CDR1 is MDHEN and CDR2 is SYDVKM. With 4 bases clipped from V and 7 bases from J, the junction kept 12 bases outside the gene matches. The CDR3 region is CASSSQTRTSGGGELFF. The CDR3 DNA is TGTGCCAGCAGTTCGCAAACACGGACTAGCGGAGGCGGGGAGCTGTTTTTT. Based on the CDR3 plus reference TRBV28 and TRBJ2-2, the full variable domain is DVKVTQSSRYLVKRTGEKVFLECVQDMDHENMFWYRQDPGLGLRLIYFSYDVKMKEKGDIPEGYSVSREKKERFSLILESASTNQTSMYLCASSSQTRTSGGGELFFGEGSRLTVL.

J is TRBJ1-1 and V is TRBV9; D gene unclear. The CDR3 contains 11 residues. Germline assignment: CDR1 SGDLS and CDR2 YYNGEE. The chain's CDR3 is CASHPNTEAFF. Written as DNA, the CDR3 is TGTGCTTCACACCCGAACACTGAAGCTTTCTTT.

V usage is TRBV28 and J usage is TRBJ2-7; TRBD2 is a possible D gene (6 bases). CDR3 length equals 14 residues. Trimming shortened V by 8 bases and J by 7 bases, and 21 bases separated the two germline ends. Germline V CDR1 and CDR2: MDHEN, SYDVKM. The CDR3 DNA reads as TGTGCCAGCGGCCGCGGGGCGCCCCCCTTAGAGCAGTACTTC. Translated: CASGRGAPPLEQYF.